This entry is about one T cell receptor beta chain. The entry originates in a study of T-cell memory formation after mild COVID-19. For the study at large: TCR clusters mostly belonged to single donors.

TCRdb reprocessed the 5' RACE reads with MiXCR, giving one entry per CDR3 protein. The sample contains 180,000 or so distinct CDR3 sequences, about 9.9% of which appear only once. This CDR3 region has 15 residues. This clonotype was obtained from a man aged 18-30 years who had mild COVID-19 (a few samples of this study predate the infection). Cell type and time point are not known. The chain carries TRBV21-1 and TRBJ2-3; TRBD1, the table's D call, lacks a check against the DNA. TRBV21-1 has pseudogene status. Sequenced input: PBMCs or a T cell subset sorted from them (not recorded which). CDR3 DNA: TGTGCCAGCAGCAGGCCGACAGGGGGCACAGATACGCAGTATTTT. As protein: CASSRPTGGTDTQYF.